Following are 28 T cell receptor beta chains from one sample sequenced in a study of T-cell reconstitution after alpha-beta-depleted transplantation in children. Preparation of the TCRbeta library involved a method that used unique molecular identifiers. MiXCR, run by TCRdb on the PCR reads, gives a single entry per CDR3 protein. The table lists some 500,000 distinct CDR3 sequences, 15% to 20% of them singletons, with roughly 3.3% in the top ten. The sample here was PBMCs from the stem cell graft donor, taken from the stem cell graft. All receptors come from a human donor who donated a stem cell graft to a child with acute lymphoblastic leukemia.

The chain recombines TRBV7-9 with TRBJ1-6, with D uncertain. This CDR3 is built from 14 residues. The V end was cut by 3 bases, the J end by 9 bases, with 12 bases between. Germline V lookup: CDR1 SEHNR, CDR2 FQNEAQ (reference sequence). CDR3 residues: CASSFEGEASPLHF. The DNA of the CDR3 is TGTGCCAGCAGCTTTGAGGGAGAGGCTTCACCCCTCCACTTT.

This chain links TRBV29-1 with TRBJ2-7; 7 positions match TRBD1. CDR1 and CDR2 from the germline V gene are SQVTM and ANQGSEA. J lost 2 bases, V lost 2 bases, and 6 bases had no gene match. This CDR3 region has 14 residues. DNA for the CDR3: TGCAGCGTTGAAATACTACAGGGGACCTACGAGCAGTACTTC. It yields the protein CSVEILQGTYEQYF.

Only a few counts were recorded for this clonotype. The V call is TRBV4-1, the J call TRBJ2-7; 7 bases align to TRBD1. CDR3 length: 16 amino acids. The germline CDR1 and CDR2 sequences are MGHRA and YSYEKL. With 8 bases clipped from V and 3 bases from J, the junction kept 16 bases outside the gene matches. The CDR3 is CASSYGPRQGRYEQYF. CDR3 sequence (DNA): TGCGCCAGCTCATACGGGCCGCGACAGGGCCGCTACGAGCAGTACTTC.

This clonotype was seen a few times. The V and J genes are TRBV5-6 and TRBJ2-1, with a possible D match to TRBD2 (6 bases). The V gene lost 1 base and the J gene lost 7 bases, with 21 bases spanning the gap. Germline CDR1 and CDR2: SGHDT and YYEEEE. The CDR3 sequence is 17 residues long. The CDR3, as DNA: TGTGCCAGCAGCTTGTTTTCTGGGGGGTCCACTAGGAATGAGCAGTTCTTC. As protein: CASSLFSGGSTRNEQFF.

The V call is TRBV7-8, the J call TRBJ2-3; 8 bases line up with TRBD2. V gave up 5 bases and J gave up 1 base; unmatched junction bases: 17. Germline CDR1 reads SGHVS; CDR2 reads FQNEAQ. There are 19 residues in the CDR3. Here the CDR3 reads CASSPRGGDIWGGTDTQYF. For the CDR3, the DNA is TGTGCCAGCAGCCCTCGGGGGGGAGATATATGGGGGGGCACAGATACGCAGTATTTT.

A few counts support this clonotype. The rearrangement uses TRBV4-1 and TRBJ2-7; 10 bases agree with TRBD1. J was trimmed by 3 bases and V by 5 bases; bases with no gene match: 10. CDR3 length equals 16 residues. The germline CDR1 and CDR2 sequences are MGHRA and YSYEKL. CDR3: CASSVPGTGVFYEQYF. The CDR3 DNA reads as TGCGCCAGCAGCGTCCCTGGGACAGGGGTTTTCTACGAGCAGTACTTC.

V usage is TRBV20-1 and J usage is TRBJ2-3; 10 positions agree with TRBD2. The V segment lost 5 bases and the J segment 4 bases; nucleotides outside the gene matches: 12. The CDR3 runs 16 residues. CDR1 DFQATT and CDR2 SNEGSKA come from the germline V gene (reference sequence). In DNA, the CDR3 is TGCAGTGCTCCCAGGGGCCTAGCGGGAGTCCCAGATACGCAGTATTTT. It codes for CSAPRGLAGVPDTQYF.

CDR3 nucleotides: TGTGCCAGCAGCCAATTGGGACAGGAGTACTTC. Protein sequence: CASSQLGQEYF. V usage is TRBV16 and J usage is TRBJ2-5; 8 bases are a match to TRBD1. This CDR3 has 11 amino acids. The germline CDR1 and CDR2 sequences are KGHSY and FQNENV. Trimming took 1 base from V and 12 from J; bases not matched to a gene: 1.

The gene calls are TRBV15 and TRBJ2-7; 10 bases fit TRBD2. Germline loops: CDR1 LNHNV, CDR2 YYDKDF (reference sequence). This CDR3 has 15 amino acids. Trimming at V came to 2 bases and at J to 4 bases, leaving 5 bases not matched to a gene. The CDR3 spells CATSRHGLADYEQYF. The CDR3 region has the DNA TGTGCCACCAGCAGACACGGACTAGCGGATTACGAGCAGTACTTC. The variable domain in full, with the rest retrieved from reference TRBV15 and TRBJ2-7, is DAMVIQNPRYQVTQFGKPVTLSCSQTLNHNVMYWYQQKSSQAPKLLFHYYDKDFNNEADTPDNFQSRRPNTSFCFLDIRSPGLGDTAMYLCATSRHGLADYEQYFGPGTRLTVT.

This clonotype appeared a few times. CDR3 nucleotide sequence: TGCGCCAGCAGCCAAGTGCTAGCGGGTCTTACCTACGAGCAGTACTTC. It translates to CASSQVLAGLTYEQYF. The chain links TRBV4-1 to TRBJ2-7; 8 bases match TRBD2. Per germline, CDR1 MGHRA and CDR2 YSYEKL. V dropped 1 base and J dropped 2; count of bases not matched to a gene: 7. There are 16 residues in the CDR3.

This chain uses TRBV20-1 with TRBJ1-2; TRBD1 matches at 9 bases. The CDR3 contains 14 residues. The trim removed 5 bases at V and 8 bases at J, leaving 12 bases unmatched. The V gene's germline CDR1 is DFQATT and CDR2 SNEGSKA (reference sequence). The CDR3 coding sequence is TGCAGTGCTCCGTCCGGGACAGGGTTTAGCGGCTACACCTTC. This codes for CSAPSGTGFSGYTF.

Ten or more counts support this clonotype. This chain connects TRBV5-1 to TRBJ1-1; TRBD1 aligns across 10 bases. Germline V gives CDR1 SGHRS, CDR2 YFSETQ. CDR3 size: 17 residues. V shed 4 bases, J shed 1 base, and the junction held 10 bases outside the gene matches. The CDR3 DNA is TGCGCCAGCAGCCCCGACAGGGGGCTAAGAGGGAACACTGAAGCTTTCTTT. Residues: CASSPDRGLRGNTEAFF.

This chain connects TRBV11-1 to TRBJ2-7; 10 bases map to TRBD2. CDR1 is SGHAT, CDR2 FQDESV, per germline (reference sequence). The CDR3 is 18 residues long. V lost 1 base, J lost 3 bases, and 12 bases stayed unmatched. The CDR3 sequence: CASSLVMATASGSYEQYF. The CDR3 coding sequence is TGTGCCAGCAGCTTAGTTATGGCGACGGCTAGCGGGAGCTACGAGCAGTACTTC.

CDR3 region: CASTLGQGPNTEAFF. DNA for the CDR3: TGTGCCAGCACCCTAGGACAGGGGCCGAACACTGAAGCTTTCTTT. The genes are TRBV12-3 or TRBV12-4 and TRBJ1-1; 9 bases match TRBD1. J was trimmed by 1 base and V by 7 bases; bases with no gene match: 7. The CDR3 is 15 amino acids.

This clonotype was seen more than once but under ten times. The chain links TRBV7-9 to TRBJ1-4; no reliable D call. CDR3 length: 14 amino acids. Germline CDR1 and CDR2: SEHNR and FQNEAQ (reference sequence). Trimming left V 1 base short and J 6 bases short, with 9 bases between. CDR3 sequence reads: CASSLEGIDEKLFF. The DNA of the CDR3 is TGTGCCAGCAGCTTAGAGGGTATCGATGAAAAACTGTTTTTT.

The table lists this clonotype with a few counts. This chain uses TRBV27 with TRBJ1-1, with D uncertain. CDR3 length: 13 amino acids. The germline gives CDR1 MNHEY, CDR2 SMNVEV (reference sequence). V was trimmed by 5 bases and J by 4 bases, leaving 11 bases between them. This CDR3 is CASSMRPSTEAFF. The DNA of the CDR3 is TGTGCCAGCAGTATGCGACCGTCCACTGAAGCTTTCTTT.

In its sample, this clonotype was seen many times. V usage is TRBV20-1 and J usage is TRBJ1-4; TRBD1 might be the D (5 bases). V lost 3 bases and J lost 8, with 13 bases in between. Per the germline V gene, CDR1 is DFQATT and CDR2 is SNEGSKA (reference sequence). The CDR3 spans 13 residues. CDR3 protein: CSASEGAREKLFF. The CDR3 bases are TGCAGTGCTAGCGAAGGGGCTCGGGAAAAACTGTTTTTT.

This clonotype was found a few times. The rearrangement uses TRBV29-1 and TRBJ2-1, with a weak D call TRBD2 (6 bases). This CDR3 is built from 13 residues. V dropped 5 bases and J dropped 3 bases, with 11 bases sitting between them. Germline V gives CDR1 SQVTM, CDR2 ANQGSEA. CDR3 in amino acids: CSVLPGDYNEQFF. CDR3 nucleotide sequence: TGCAGCGTTCTACCGGGGGACTACAATGAGCAGTTCTTC.

This clonotype was observed a handful of times. The chain carries TRBV3-1 and TRBJ2-7; 7 nucleotides align to TRBD1. There are 15 residues in the CDR3. V gave up 0 bases and J gave up 2 bases; unmatched junction bases: 4. Germline assignment: CDR1 LGHDT and CDR2 YNNKEL (reference sequence). Here the CDR3 reads CASSQDGTGAYEQYF. The CDR3 DNA follows: TGTGCCAGCAGCCAAGATGGTACAGGGGCCTACGAGCAGTACTTC.

V and J are TRBV29-1 and TRBJ2-1, with D unclear. Germline-derived CDR1 and CDR2 are SQVTM and ANQGSEA. Trimming cost V 4 bases and J 5 bases, with 9 bases left between them. CDR3 size: 12 residues. The chain's CDR3 is CSVAGLNNEQFF. DNA of the CDR3: TGCAGCGTTGCGGGTCTTAACAATGAGCAGTTCTTC.

In this sample, this clonotype turned up a few times. The chain couples TRBV5-1 to TRBJ2-7; 8 bases map to TRBD1. Losses at the gene ends were 4 bases for V and 3 bases for J; bases not matched to a gene: 9. The CDR3 runs 15 residues. From germline, CDR1 is SGHRS and CDR2 YFSETQ. The CDR3 nucleotides read TGCGCCAGCAGCGCATCGACAGGGGAAATCTACGAGCAGTACTTC. Its protein is CASSASTGEIYEQYF.

V usage is TRBV5-1 and J usage is TRBJ2-7; 7 nucleotides match TRBD1. The CDR3 length is 16 residues. Germline V CDR1 and CDR2: SGHRS, YFSETQ. V lost 5 bases to trimming and J lost 2 bases; unmatched junction nucleotides: 13. The CDR3 nucleotides are TGCGCCAGCAGGAAGGGCCCCGGGACAGCGACCTACGAGCAGTACTTC. Protein product: CASRKGPGTATYEQYF.

This chain links TRBV7-8 with TRBJ1-5, with D possibly being TRBD1 (6 bases). From germline, CDR1 is SGHVS and CDR2 FQNEAQ. The CDR3 spans 17 residues. Trimming took 2 bases from V and 1 from J, leaving 15 bases between them. The CDR3 region is CASSLMDSPLSNQPQHF. The CDR3 coding sequence is TGTGCCAGCAGCTTAATGGACAGCCCCTTGAGCAATCAGCCCCAGCATTTT.

This clonotype was seen more than once but under ten times. The chain links TRBV7-9 to TRBJ2-7; 7 positions agree with TRBD1. The CDR3 has 14 residues. Trimming took 1 base from V and 5 from J; bases not matched to a gene: 5. CDR1 is SEHNR, CDR2 FQNEAQ, per germline (reference sequence). CDR3 residues: CASSLVGQTHEQYF. The DNA of the CDR3 is TGTGCCAGCAGCTTAGTGGGACAGACCCACGAGCAGTACTTC.

This clonotype was seen a handful of times. V usage is TRBV19 and J usage is TRBJ1-4; 7 bases line up with TRBD1. Germline CDR1 and CDR2: LNHDA and SQIVND (reference sequence). J lost 5 bases, V lost 4 bases, and 4 bases had no gene match. CDR3 length equals 14 residues. CDR3: CASSTVDRNEKLFF. CDR3 sequence (DNA): TGTGCCAGTAGTACCGTGGACAGGAATGAAAAACTGTTTTTT.

This clonotype occurred many times. The genes are TRBV6-2 or TRBV6-3 and TRBJ1-2, with D tentatively TRBD1 (5 bases). CDR3 length: 12 residues. Germline loops: CDR1 MNHEY, CDR2 SVGEGT. V lost 2 bases, J lost 6 bases, and 7 bases lay in between. The DNA for the CDR3 is TGTGCCAGCAGTTACCGGGGGGATGGCTACACCTTC. Amino acids: CASSYRGDGYTF.

The sample holds a few counts of this clonotype. V is TRBV5-1 and J is TRBJ2-7; D remains unclear. The CDR3 runs 14 residues. Germline lookup yields CDR1 SGHRS and CDR2 YFSETQ. Trimming removed 0 bases at V and 0 bases at J, with 7 bases between. The CDR3 coding sequence is TGCGCCAGCAGCTTGGAGACAAACTCCTACGAGCAGTACTTC. Residues: CASSLETNSYEQYF.

The V gene is TRBV4-1, the J gene TRBJ1-2; D gene ambiguous. V gave up 1 base and J gave up 5 bases, with 11 bases separating them. Germline V gives CDR1 MGHRA, CDR2 YSYEKL. The CDR3 is 14 residues long. The CDR3 DNA is TGCGCCAGCAGCCAAGTTGGTGCGAAGTATGGCTACACCTTC. This translates into CASSQVGAKYGYTF.